One and the same sample provided the 32 T cell receptor beta chains below, sequenced in a study of human T cells and chemical hapten exposure. TCRdb re-derived calls from the RACE reads in MiXCR, one entry per CDR3 protein. This repertoire shows some 330,000 distinct CDR3 sequences, about 5.4% found once; its top ten account for approximately 8.2%. Time point given: pre-sensitization, week 0. Treatment given: therapeutic diphenylcyclopropenone sensitization with weekly scalp DPC. The sample here was whole blood, taken in connection with sensitization to the hapten diphenylcyclopropenone (DPC). The receptors were sampled from a woman aged 18-29 years with alopecia areata. Some clones in this sample may be carry-over from other donors' samples.

Only a few counts were recorded for this clonotype. CDR3 region: CAISEAPTEAFF. CDR3 DNA: TGTGCCATCAGTGAGGCACCCACTGAAGCTTTCTTT. The chain carries TRBV10-3 and TRBJ1-1, with D uncertain. Germline CDR1 ENHRY, CDR2 SYGVKD. The CDR3 is 12 residues long. Deletions cut 2 bases from V and 4 bases from J, with 5 bases between.

This clonotype was seen a few times. The rearrangement joins TRBV7-2 to TRBJ1-1; D might be TRBD1 (5 bases). The V and J ends lost 4 bases and 5 bases respectively, with 11 bases between them. This CDR3 region has 13 residues. Looked up from germline, CDR1 is SGHTA and CDR2 is FQGNSA. The CDR3 region is CASSSRRGTEAFF. The CDR3 DNA sequence: TGTGCCAGCAGCTCACGTAGGGGAACTGAAGCTTTCTTT.

The chain uses TRBV12-3 or TRBV12-4 and TRBJ1-5; TRBD1 is a possible D gene (5 bases). The CDR3 is 15 residues long. Trimming removed 3 bases at V and 5 bases at J, with 14 bases between. The CDR3 spells CASSFGAGIHQPQHF. The CDR3 bases are TGTGCCAGCAGTTTTGGGGCCGGGATTCATCAGCCCCAGCATTTT.

J is TRBJ1-2 and V is TRBV6-5; no definite D call. V lost 0 bases to trimming and J lost 3 bases, with 8 bases between them. CDR1 MNHEY and CDR2 SVGAGI come from the germline V gene. The CDR3 runs to 14 residues. CDR3 sequence (DNA): TGTGCCAGCAGTTACTCCGCGGAATACTATGGCTACACCTTC. Translating gives CASSYSAEYYGYTF.

The V gene is TRBV25-1, the J gene TRBJ1-4; possible D gene TRBD1, 5 bases. Germline CDR1 MGHDK, CDR2 SYGVNS. V dropped 3 bases and J dropped 7 bases, with 21 bases sitting between them. The CDR3 runs to 17 residues. The CDR3 nucleotides are TGTGCCAGCAGTGAGGGTGCAAAAGGAGCCAGGGTTGAAAAACTGTTTTTT. It specifies CASSEGAKGARVEKLFF.

This clonotype turned up a few times. V and J are TRBV7-2 and TRBJ2-3; 7 bases agree with TRBD2. Trimming removed 8 bases from V and 0 bases from J; junction bases left unmatched: 5. The CDR3 is 14 amino acids. Germline V gene lookup returns CDR1 SGHTA and CDR2 FQGNSA. CDR3 in amino acids: CASALARSTDTQYF. As DNA, the CDR3 is TGTGCCAGCGCACTAGCGCGAAGCACAGATACGCAGTATTTT.

Ten or more counts support this clonotype. This chain links TRBV18 with TRBJ1-1; no clear D. Germline CDR1 KGHSH, CDR2 LQKENI. There are 12 residues in the CDR3. The V gene lost 5 bases and the J gene lost 7 bases, with 11 bases spanning the gap. The chain's CDR3 is CASSTPASEAFF. The CDR3 nucleotides read TGTGCCAGCTCAACTCCGGCCAGTGAAGCTTTCTTT.

V usage is TRBV10-3 and J usage is TRBJ2-1, with TRBD2 matching 7 bases. The CDR3 length is 19 residues. Trimming at V came to 2 bases and at J to 0 bases, leaving 13 bases not matched to a gene. CDR1 ENHRY and CDR2 SYGVKD come from the germline V gene. The CDR3 sequence is CAISERGPWDYSSYNEQFF. DNA for the CDR3: TGTGCCATCAGTGAGCGAGGGCCCTGGGACTACAGCTCCTACAATGAGCAGTTCTTC.

V usage is TRBV5-6 and J usage is TRBJ2-7, with TRBD1 matching over 11 bases. CDR1 and CDR2 from the germline V gene are SGHDT and YYEEEE. This CDR3 contains 14 residues. After removal of 3 bases from V and 4 bases from J, the junction contained 3 bases not matched to a gene. This chain's CDR3 is CASSSDRGQYEQYF. DNA for the CDR3: TGTGCCAGCAGCTCGGACAGGGGGCAATACGAGCAGTACTTC.

This clonotype was recorded at least ten times. The chain links TRBV12-3 or TRBV12-4 to TRBJ2-4, with TRBD1 identical over 7 bases. This CDR3 has 13 residues. The ends lost 7 bases at V and 9 bases at J; junction bases unmatched: 9. The CDR3 loop is CASTPTGVPIQYF. The CDR3 DNA sequence: TGTGCCAGCACCCCTACAGGGGTGCCCATTCAGTACTTC.

This clonotype was seen at least ten times. J is TRBJ2-7 and V is TRBV29-1; TRBD2 agrees at 8 bases. Per the germline V gene, CDR1 is SQVTM and CDR2 is ANQGSEA. V was pared by 8 bases and J by 2 bases, with 8 bases of the junction left unmatched. The CDR3 is 13 residues long. The CDR3 DNA reads as TGCAGCTCGGCGACTAGCGAACCCTACGAGCAGTACTTC. Protein product: CSSATSEPYEQYF.

J is TRBJ2-5 and V is TRBV23-1, with 10 bases fitting TRBD2. TRBV23-1 is an open reading frame, and its role is uncertain. The CDR3 is made up of 18 amino acids. The V gene end was trimmed by 0 bases and the J gene end by 5 bases; junction bases not matched to a gene: 12. This CDR3 is CASSQSWASGGADETQYF. In DNA form, the CDR3 reads TGCGCCAGCAGTCAATCTTGGGCGAGCGGGGGGGCCGATGAGACCCAGTACTTC.

This clonotype has a count of ten or more. The chain has TRBV6-5 and TRBJ1-1; D is undetermined. Germline loops: CDR1 MNHEY, CDR2 SVGAGI. V lost 4 bases, J lost 1 base, and 7 bases lay in between. CDR3 length: 13 residues. The CDR3 reads CASSLAKNTEAFF. The CDR3 region has the DNA TGTGCCAGCAGTTTGGCAAAGAACACTGAAGCTTTCTTT.

This chain uses TRBV12-3 or TRBV12-4 with TRBJ2-7; 7 bases map to TRBD1. This CDR3 region has 14 residues. Trimming cost V 6 bases and J 4 bases; bases outside gene matches: 9. CDR3: CASSPGQLVYEQYF. For the CDR3, the DNA is TGTGCCAGCAGCCCGGGACAGTTGGTTTACGAGCAGTACTTC.

This clonotype was observed many times. The chain carries TRBV20-1 and TRBJ1-1; the D gene is possibly TRBD1 (5 bases). The V end was cut by 5 bases, the J end by 11 bases, with 18 bases between. CDR1 is DFQATT, CDR2 SNEGSKA, per germline (reference sequence). The CDR3 spans 12 residues. CDR3 in amino acids: CSAGGLGYGAFF. Here the CDR3 DNA reads TGCAGTGCTGGGGGTCTCGGTTATGGCGCTTTCTTT.

J is TRBJ2-2 and V is TRBV18, with D possibly being TRBD1 (5 bases). Germline V lookup: CDR1 KGHSH, CDR2 LQKENI. V was clipped by 2 bases and J by 2 bases, with 9 bases between them. The CDR3 spans 15 residues. The CDR3 loop reads CASSPTGSNTGELFF. Here the CDR3 DNA reads TGTGCCAGCTCACCAACAGGTTCTAACACCGGGGAGCTGTTTTTT.

This clonotype has more than one count but fewer than ten. V usage is TRBV7-2 and J usage is TRBJ2-7, with unresolved D. V shed 1 base and J shed 6 bases, with 10 bases lying between them. The germline gives CDR1 SGHTA, CDR2 FQGNSA. The CDR3 runs 13 residues. CDR3 sequence (DNA): TGTGCCAGCAGCTTAGTGCGGCTACGCGAGCAGTACTTC. This codes for CASSLVRLREQYF.

This clonotype was observed a handful of times. The chain recombines TRBV12-3 or TRBV12-4 with TRBJ1-2, with 8 bases aligning to TRBD1. The CDR3 sequence is 13 residues long. The J segment lost 5 bases and the V segment lost 6 bases, leaving 5 bases of the junction unmatched. CDR3 DNA sequence: TGTGCCAGCAGGCTGGGACAGGAATATGGCTACACCTTC. It specifies CASRLGQEYGYTF.

This clonotype occurred a few times. The chain recombines TRBV4-2 with TRBJ2-1; 8 positions match TRBD2. From germline, CDR1 is LGHNA and CDR2 YNFKEQ. Trimming at V came to 0 bases and at J to 7 bases, leaving 14 bases not matched to a gene. The CDR3 covers 18 residues. The CDR3 loop is CASSQDQLSAGGRNEQFF. DNA for the CDR3: TGTGCCAGCAGCCAAGACCAGTTGTCCGCGGGGGGCCGGAATGAGCAGTTCTTC.

This clonotype was counted ten times or more. The chain is built from TRBV18 and TRBJ2-3; no firm D call. The CDR3 covers 12 residues. Trimming removed 3 bases from V and 6 bases from J, with 7 bases in between. CDR1 is KGHSH, CDR2 LQKENI, per germline. The CDR3 DNA follows: TGTGCCAGCTCACCCGACGGGGATACGCAGTATTTT. It translates to CASSPDGDTQYF.

The V gene is TRBV11-2, the J gene TRBJ1-1; D is ambiguous. Between the trimmed V and J ends, which lost 4 bases and 0 bases, there was a span of 12 bases. The germline V gene encodes CDR1 SGHAT and CDR2 FQNNGV. The CDR3 runs 15 residues. The CDR3 nucleotides read TGTGCCAGCAGCTCGACCGGACGGATGAACACTGAAGCTTTCTTT. Translated, it gives CASSSTGRMNTEAFF.

This clonotype showed up many times. This sequence joins TRBV20-1 and TRBJ1-6; D unclear. Germline V gene lookup returns CDR1 DFQATT and CDR2 SNEGSKA (reference sequence). Trimming pared 7 bases from V and 8 bases from J, leaving 24 bases between. The CDR3 is 16 residues long. Here the CDR3 reads CSGTNANPYHYSPLHF. The CDR3 nucleotides are TGCAGTGGTACCAACGCAAACCCATATCACTATTCACCCCTCCACTTT.

This clonotype has just a few counts. This chain joins TRBV3-1 and TRBJ1-1; D may be TRBD1 (5 bases). V was shortened by 4 bases and J by 5 bases, with 14 bases between the two germline ends. Per the germline V gene, CDR1 is LGHDT and CDR2 is YNNKEL (reference sequence). The CDR3 is made up of 14 amino acids. DNA of the CDR3: TGTGCCAGCAGCCCTCCATGGGGCGCAACTGAAGCTTTCTTT. It translates to CASSPPWGATEAFF.

The chain joins TRBV7-9 to TRBJ2-7; no clear D gene. Germline V gives CDR1 SEHNR, CDR2 FQNEAQ (reference sequence). There are 15 residues in the CDR3. The V and J ends lost 1 base and 3 bases respectively, with 13 bases between them. The CDR3 DNA reads TGTGCCAGCAGCTTAGGAGCTGGGCCCCTCTACGAGCAGTACTTC. As protein: CASSLGAGPLYEQYF.

This clonotype was seen a handful of times. This rearrangement joins TRBV5-1 to TRBJ2-1; 8 bases are a match to TRBD2. Losses at the gene ends were 3 bases for V and 10 bases for J; bases not matched to a gene: 15. The CDR3 spans 16 residues. From germline, CDR1 is SGHRS and CDR2 YFSETQ. The CDR3 DNA reads TGCGCCAGCAGCTCAGAGGGCAAGCGGGGGTGGAAAGAGCAGTTCTTC. Protein product: CASSSEGKRGWKEQFF.

This clonotype was found many times. V gene TRBV11-2 combines with J gene TRBJ2-1; 9 bases agree with TRBD2. Germline V gives CDR1 SGHAT, CDR2 FQNNGV. The CDR3 runs to 19 residues. The V gene end was trimmed by 2 bases and the J gene end by 0 bases; junction bases not matched to a gene: 11. The CDR3 spells CASSLRGSGGPLSYNEQFF. CDR3 coding DNA: TGTGCCAGCAGCTTACGGGGTAGCGGGGGACCTCTCTCCTACAATGAGCAGTTCTTC.

In this sample, this clonotype turned up many times. The chain carries TRBV13 and TRBJ1-4, with a tentative D call TRBD1 (6 bases). V was clipped by 5 bases and J by 3 bases, with 16 bases between them. The CDR3 is 16 residues long. Germline V lookup: CDR1 PRHDT, CDR2 FYEKMQ (reference sequence). The CDR3 DNA sequence: TGTGCCAGCAGCCCCAAGGGGGGGGCTTCTAATGAAAAACTGTTTTTT. Its protein is CASSPKGGASNEKLFF.

This clonotype was recorded many times. The V call is TRBV6-1, the J call TRBJ1-1; a weak D match, TRBD1 (5 bases). Germline V gene sequence: CDR1 MNHNS, CDR2 SASEGT. Trimming shortened V by 2 bases and J by 6 bases, and 16 bases separated the two germline ends. The CDR3 spans 15 residues. This chain's CDR3 is CASSERAGMFPEAFF. The DNA for the CDR3 is TGTGCCAGCAGTGAAAGGGCAGGGATGTTTCCTGAAGCTTTCTTT.

The chain combines TRBV20-1 with TRBJ1-5; D not resolved. Germline loops: CDR1 DFQATT, CDR2 SNEGSKA (reference sequence). V dropped 5 bases and J dropped 4 bases, with 9 bases sitting between them. The length of the CDR3 is 12 residues. CDR3 sequence reads: CSAGGGNQPQHF. In DNA form, the CDR3 reads TGCAGTGCTGGCGGAGGGAATCAGCCCCAGCATTTT.

This clonotype was counted ten times or more. V gene TRBV10-3 combines with J gene TRBJ1-2; 7 bases line up with TRBD1. J lost 8 bases, V lost 4 bases, and 13 bases had no gene match. In germline, CDR1 is ENHRY, CDR2 SYGVKD. CDR3 length: 15 residues. The CDR3 DNA reads TGTGCCATCAGTGTAGTCGTTGACAGGGAATACGGCTACACCTTC. This sequence encodes CAISVVVDREYGYTF.

The CDR3 coding sequence is TGTGCCAGCAGCAAGCAGGGGCCTGGAAACACCATATATTTT. Translation: CASSKQGPGNTIYF. This sequence joins TRBV12-3 or TRBV12-4 and TRBJ1-3; TRBD1 is a possible D gene (6 bases). The CDR3 sequence is 14 residues long. V lost 6 bases, J lost 2 bases, and 11 bases lay in between.

This clonotype has ten or more counts. This sequence joins TRBV6-2 or TRBV6-3 and TRBJ1-5; TRBD1 matches 12 bases. Unmatched junction bases numbered 16, after V lost 8 bases and J lost 2 bases. Germline V gene sequence: CDR1 MNHEY, CDR2 SVGEGT. This CDR3 has 19 amino acids. CDR3 sequence: CASGRASGTGGLGNQPQHF. CDR3 coding DNA: TGTGCCAGCGGACGGGCATCAGGGACAGGGGGCCTCGGCAATCAGCCCCAGCATTTT.